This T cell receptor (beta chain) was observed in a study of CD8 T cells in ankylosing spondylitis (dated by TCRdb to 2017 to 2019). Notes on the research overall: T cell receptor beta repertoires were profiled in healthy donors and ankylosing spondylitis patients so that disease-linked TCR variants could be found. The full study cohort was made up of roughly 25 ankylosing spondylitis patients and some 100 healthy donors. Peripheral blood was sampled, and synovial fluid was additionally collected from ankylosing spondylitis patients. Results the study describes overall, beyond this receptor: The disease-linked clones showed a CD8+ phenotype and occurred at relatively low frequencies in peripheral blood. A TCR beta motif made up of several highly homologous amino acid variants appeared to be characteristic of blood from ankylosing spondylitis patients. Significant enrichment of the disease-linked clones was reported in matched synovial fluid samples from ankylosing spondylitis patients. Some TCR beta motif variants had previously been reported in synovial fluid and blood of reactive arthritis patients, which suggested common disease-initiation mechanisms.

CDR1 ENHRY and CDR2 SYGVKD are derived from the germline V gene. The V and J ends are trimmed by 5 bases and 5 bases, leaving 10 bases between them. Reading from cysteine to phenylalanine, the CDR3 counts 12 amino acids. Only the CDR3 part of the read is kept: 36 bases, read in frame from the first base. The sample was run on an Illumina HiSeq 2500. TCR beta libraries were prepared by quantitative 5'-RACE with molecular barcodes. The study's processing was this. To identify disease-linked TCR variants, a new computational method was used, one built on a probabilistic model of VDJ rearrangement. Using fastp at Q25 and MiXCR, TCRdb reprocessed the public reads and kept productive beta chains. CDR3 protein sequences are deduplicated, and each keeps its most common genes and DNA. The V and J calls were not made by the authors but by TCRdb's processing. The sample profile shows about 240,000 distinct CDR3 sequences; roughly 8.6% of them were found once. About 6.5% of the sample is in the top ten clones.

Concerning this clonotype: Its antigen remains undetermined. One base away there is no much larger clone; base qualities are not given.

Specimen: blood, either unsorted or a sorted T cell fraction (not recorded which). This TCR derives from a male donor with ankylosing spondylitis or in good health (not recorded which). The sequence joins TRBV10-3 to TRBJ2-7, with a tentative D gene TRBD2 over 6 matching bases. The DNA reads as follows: TGTGCCATCAGTCCATCGGGGGACGAGCAGTACTTC. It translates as CAISPSGDEQYF.